This TCR beta chain was obtained from a study of cytomegalovirus exposure and HLA in healthy donors. Primers for the PCR totalled 60 Vbeta and 13 Jbeta. TCRdb keeps only in-frame clones here, not all; method: immunoSEQ multiplex PCR. Of tens of thousands of clones in the sample, around a tenth were seen once. This clone was seen only a few times. Antigen unknown. Findings of the study overall: In a later analysis, a missense DCLRE1C variant was linked to TCR beta V- and J-gene trimming. Later analysis found that TCR beta chains associated with HLA were more clonally expanded than other, equally common chains. CMV serostatus was the only recorded immune exposure for donors. Association with HLA alleles at 0.05 false discovery rate was found for around 17,000 TCR beta sequences in a later analysis.

The CDR3 is 13 residues long. CDR1 and CDR2 (germline): SGHTS, YDEGEE. Deletions cut 0 bases from V and 7 bases from J, with 11 bases between. Sequencing input: PBMCs. The rearrangement joins TRBV5-8 to TRBJ2-7; unclear D gene. The clonotype was recovered from a man between 60 and 75 years old in good health and CMV-seropositive. The chain's CDR3 is CASSLVPPGEQYV. The DNA of the CDR3 is TGTGCCAGCAGCTTGGTGCCCCCCGGAGAGCAGTACGTC.